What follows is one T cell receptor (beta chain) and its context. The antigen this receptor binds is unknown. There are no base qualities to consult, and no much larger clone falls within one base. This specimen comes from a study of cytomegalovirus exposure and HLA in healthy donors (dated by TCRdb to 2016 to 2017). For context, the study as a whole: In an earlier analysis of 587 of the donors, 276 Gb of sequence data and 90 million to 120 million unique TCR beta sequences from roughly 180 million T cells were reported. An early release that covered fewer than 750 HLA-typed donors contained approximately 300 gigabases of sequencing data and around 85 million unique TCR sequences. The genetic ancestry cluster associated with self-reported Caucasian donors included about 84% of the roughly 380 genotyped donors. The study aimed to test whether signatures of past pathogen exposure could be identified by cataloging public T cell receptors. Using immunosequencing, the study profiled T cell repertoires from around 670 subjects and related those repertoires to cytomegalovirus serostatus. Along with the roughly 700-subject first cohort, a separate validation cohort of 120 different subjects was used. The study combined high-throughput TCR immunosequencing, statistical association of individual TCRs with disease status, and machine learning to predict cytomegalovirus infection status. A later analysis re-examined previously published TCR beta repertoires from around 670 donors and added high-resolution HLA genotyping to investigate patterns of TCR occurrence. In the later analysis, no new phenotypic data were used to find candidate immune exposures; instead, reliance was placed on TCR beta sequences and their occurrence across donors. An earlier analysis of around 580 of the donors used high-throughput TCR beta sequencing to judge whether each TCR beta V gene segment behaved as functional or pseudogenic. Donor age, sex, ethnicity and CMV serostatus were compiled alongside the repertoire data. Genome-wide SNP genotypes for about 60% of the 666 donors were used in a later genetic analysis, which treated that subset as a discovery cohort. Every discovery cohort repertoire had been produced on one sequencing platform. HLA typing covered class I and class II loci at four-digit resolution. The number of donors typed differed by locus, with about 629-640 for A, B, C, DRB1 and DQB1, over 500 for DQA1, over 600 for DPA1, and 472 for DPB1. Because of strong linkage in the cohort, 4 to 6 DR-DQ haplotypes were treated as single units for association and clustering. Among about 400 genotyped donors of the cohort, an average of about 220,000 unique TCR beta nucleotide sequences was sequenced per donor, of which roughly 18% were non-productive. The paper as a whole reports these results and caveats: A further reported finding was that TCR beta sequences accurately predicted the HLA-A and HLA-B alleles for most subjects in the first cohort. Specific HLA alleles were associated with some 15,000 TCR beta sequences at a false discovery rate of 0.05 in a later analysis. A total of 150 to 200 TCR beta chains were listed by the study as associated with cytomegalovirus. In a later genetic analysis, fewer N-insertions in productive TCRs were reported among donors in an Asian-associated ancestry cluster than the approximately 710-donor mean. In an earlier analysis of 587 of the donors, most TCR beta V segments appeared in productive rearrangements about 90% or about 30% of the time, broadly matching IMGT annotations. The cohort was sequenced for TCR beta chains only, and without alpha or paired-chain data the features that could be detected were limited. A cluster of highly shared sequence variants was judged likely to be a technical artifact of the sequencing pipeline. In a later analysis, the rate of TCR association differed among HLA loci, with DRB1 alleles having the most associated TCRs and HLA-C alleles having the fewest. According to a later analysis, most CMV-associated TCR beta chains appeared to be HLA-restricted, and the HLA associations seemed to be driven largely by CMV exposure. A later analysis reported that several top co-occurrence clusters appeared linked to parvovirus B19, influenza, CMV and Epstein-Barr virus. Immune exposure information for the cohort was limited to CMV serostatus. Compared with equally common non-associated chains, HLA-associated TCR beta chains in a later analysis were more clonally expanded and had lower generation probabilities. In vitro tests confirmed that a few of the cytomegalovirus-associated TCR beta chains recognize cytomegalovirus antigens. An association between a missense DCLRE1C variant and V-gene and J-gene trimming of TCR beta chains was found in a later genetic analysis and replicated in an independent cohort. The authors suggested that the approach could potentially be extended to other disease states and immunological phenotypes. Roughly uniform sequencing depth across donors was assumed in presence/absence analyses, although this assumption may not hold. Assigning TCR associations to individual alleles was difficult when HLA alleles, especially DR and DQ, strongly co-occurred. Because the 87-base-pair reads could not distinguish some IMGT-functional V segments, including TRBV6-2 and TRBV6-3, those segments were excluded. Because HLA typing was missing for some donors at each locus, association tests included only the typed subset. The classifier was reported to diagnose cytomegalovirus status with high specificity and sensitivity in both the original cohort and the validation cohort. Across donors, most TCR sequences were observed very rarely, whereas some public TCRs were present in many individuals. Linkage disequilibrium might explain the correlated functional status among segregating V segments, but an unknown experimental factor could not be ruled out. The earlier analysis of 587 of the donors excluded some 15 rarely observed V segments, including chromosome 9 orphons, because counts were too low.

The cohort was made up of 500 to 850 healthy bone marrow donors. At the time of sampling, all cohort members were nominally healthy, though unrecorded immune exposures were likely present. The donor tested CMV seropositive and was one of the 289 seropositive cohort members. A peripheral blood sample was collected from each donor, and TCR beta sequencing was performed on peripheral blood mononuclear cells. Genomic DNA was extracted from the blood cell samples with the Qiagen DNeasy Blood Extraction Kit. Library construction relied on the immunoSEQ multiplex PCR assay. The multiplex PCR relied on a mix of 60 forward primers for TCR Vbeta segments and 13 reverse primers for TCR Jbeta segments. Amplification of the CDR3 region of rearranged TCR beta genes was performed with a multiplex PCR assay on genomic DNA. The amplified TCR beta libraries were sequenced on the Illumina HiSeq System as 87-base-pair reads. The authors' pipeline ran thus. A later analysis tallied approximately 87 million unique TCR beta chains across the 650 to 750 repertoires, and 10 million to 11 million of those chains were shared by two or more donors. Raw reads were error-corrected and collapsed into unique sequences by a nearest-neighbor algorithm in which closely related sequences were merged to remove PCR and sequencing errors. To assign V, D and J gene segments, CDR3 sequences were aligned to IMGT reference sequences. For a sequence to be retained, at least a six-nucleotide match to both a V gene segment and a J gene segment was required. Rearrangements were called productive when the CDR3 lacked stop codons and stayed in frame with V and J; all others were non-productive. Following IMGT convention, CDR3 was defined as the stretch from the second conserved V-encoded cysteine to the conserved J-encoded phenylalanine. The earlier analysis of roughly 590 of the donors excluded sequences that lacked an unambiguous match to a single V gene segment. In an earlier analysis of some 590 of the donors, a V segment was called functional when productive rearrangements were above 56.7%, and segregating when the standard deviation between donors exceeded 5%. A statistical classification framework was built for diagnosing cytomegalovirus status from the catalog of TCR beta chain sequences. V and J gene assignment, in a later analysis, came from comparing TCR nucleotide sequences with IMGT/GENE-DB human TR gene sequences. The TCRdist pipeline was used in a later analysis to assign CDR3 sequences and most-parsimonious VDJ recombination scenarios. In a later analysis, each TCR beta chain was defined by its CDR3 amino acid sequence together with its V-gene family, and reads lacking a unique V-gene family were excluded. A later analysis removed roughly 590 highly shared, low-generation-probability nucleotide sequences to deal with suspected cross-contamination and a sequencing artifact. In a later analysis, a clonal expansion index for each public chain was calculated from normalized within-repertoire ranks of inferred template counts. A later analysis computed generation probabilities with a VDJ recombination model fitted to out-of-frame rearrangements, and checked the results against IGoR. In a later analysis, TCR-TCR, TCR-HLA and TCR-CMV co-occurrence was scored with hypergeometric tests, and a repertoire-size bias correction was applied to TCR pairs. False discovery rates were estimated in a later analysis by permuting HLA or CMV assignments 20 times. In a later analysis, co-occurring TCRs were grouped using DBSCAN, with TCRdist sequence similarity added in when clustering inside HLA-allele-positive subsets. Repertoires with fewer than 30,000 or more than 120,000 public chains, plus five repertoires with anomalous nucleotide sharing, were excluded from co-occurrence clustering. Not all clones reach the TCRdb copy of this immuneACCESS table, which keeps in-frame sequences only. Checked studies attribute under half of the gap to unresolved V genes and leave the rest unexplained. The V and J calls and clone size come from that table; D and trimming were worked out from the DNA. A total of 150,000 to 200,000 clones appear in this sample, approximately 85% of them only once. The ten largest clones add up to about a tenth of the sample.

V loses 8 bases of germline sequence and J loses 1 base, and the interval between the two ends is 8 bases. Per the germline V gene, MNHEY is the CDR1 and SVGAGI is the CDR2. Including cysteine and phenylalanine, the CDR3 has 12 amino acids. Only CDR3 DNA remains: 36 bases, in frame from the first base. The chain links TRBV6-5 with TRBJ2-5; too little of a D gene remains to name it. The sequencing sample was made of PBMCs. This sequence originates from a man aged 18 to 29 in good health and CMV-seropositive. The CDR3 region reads CASGAAQETQYF. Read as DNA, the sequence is TGTGCCAGCGGCGCGGCCCAAGAGACCCAGTACTTC.